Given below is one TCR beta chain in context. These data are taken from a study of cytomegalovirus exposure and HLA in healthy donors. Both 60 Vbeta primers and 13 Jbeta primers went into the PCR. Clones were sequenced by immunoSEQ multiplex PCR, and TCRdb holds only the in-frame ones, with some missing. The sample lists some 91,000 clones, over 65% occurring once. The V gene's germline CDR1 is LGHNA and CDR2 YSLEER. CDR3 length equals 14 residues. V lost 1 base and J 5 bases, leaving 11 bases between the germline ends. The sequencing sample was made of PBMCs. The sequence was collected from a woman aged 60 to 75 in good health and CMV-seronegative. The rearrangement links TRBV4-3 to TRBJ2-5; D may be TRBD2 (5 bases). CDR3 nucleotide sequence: TGCGCCAGCAGCCAAGGGGGTAGCGCGGAGACCCAGTACTTC. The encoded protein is CASSQGGSAETQYF.